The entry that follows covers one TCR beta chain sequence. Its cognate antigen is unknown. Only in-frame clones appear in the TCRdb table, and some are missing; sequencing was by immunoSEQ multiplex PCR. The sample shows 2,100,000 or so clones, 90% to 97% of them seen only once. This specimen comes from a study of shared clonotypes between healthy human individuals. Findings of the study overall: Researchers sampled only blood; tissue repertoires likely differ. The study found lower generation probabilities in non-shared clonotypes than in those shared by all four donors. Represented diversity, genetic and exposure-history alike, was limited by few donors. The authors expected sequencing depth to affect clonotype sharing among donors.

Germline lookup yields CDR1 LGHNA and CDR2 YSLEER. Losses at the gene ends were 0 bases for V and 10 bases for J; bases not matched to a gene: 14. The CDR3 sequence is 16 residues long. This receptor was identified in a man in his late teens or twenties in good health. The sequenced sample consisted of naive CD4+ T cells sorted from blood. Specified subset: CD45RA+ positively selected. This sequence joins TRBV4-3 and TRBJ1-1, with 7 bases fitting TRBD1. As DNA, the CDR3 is TGCGCCAGCAGCCAAGACCCGCCAGGGGGGACCACGCGAGCTTTCTTT. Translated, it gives CASSQDPPGGTTRAFF.